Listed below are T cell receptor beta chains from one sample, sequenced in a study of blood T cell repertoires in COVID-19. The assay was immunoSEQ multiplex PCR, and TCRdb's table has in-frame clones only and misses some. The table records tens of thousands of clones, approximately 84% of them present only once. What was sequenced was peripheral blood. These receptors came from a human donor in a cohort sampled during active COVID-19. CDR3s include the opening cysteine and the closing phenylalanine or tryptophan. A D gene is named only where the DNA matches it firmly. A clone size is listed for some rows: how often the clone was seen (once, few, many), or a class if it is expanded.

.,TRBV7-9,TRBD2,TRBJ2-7,CASSTSGGYEQYF,TGTGCCAGTTCGACTAGCGGGGGGTACGAGCAGTACTTC
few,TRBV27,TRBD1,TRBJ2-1,CASSLMGQRIYEQFF,TGTGCCAGCAGTTTAATGGGACAGCGCATCTATGAGCAGTTCTTC
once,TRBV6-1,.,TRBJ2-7,CASSEVEGTAEGDEQYF,TGTGCCAGCAGTGAAGTGGAGGGGACAGCGGAGGGAGACGAGCAGTACTTC
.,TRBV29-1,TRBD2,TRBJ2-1,CSTHGGGNEQFF,TGCAGCACCCATGGGGGGGGGAATGAGCAGTTCTTC
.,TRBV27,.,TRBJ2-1,CASSLGLLGNEQFF,TGTGCCAGCAGTTTGGGACTCCTGGGGAATGAGCAGTTCTTC
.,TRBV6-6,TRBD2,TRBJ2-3,CASRLAGGPYVPDTQYF,TGTGCCAGCCGTCTAGCGGGGGGGCCTTACGTCCCAGATACGCAGTATTTT
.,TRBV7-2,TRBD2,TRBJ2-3,CASKSGTSGGAGTDTQYF,TGTGCCAGCAAATCCGGGACTAGCGGCGGCGCGGGCACAGATACGCAGTATTTT
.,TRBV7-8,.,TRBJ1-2,CASSYTGGLRYGYTF,TGTGCCAGCAGCTACACCGGGGGGCTGCGTTATGGCTACACCTTC
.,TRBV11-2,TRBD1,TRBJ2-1,CASSRDRGLPYNEQFF,TGTGCCAGCAGCAGGGACAGGGGGCTCCCCTACAATGAGCAGTTCTTC
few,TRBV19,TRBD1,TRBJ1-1,CASSIAGGGTEAFF,TGTGCCAGTAGTATTGCAGGGGGTGGAACTGAAGCTTTCTTT
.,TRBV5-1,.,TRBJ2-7,CASSLGEYEQYF,TGCGCCAGCAGCTTGGGCGAGTACGAGCAGTACTTC
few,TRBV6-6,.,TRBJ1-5,CASSYSQGRNQPQHF,TGTGCCAGCAGTTACTCGCAGGGGCGAAATCAGCCCCAGCATTTT
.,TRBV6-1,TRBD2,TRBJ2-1,CASSDMGLAGGNEQFF,TGTGCCAGCAGTGACATGGGACTAGCGGGGGGCAATGAGCAGTTCTTC
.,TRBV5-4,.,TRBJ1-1,CASSLQGAPEAFF,TGTGCCAGCAGCTTGCAAGGGGCACCTGAAGCTTTCTTT
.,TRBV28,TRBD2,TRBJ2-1,CASTHSGGVPLEQFF,TGTGCCAGCACCCATAGCGGGGGGGTACCGTTGGAGCAGTTCTTC
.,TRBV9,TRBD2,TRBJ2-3,CASSFGLAGGTDTQYF,TGTGCCAGCAGCTTCGGACTAGCGGGGGGCACAGATACGCAGTATTTT
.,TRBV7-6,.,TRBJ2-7,CASTPARGSSYEQYF,TGTGCCAGCACCCCAGCACGAGGTAGTTCCTACGAGCAGTACTTC
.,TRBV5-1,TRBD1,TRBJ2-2,CASSQQTGYTGELFF,TGCGCCAGCAGCCAACAGACAGGGTACACCGGGGAGCTGTTTTTT
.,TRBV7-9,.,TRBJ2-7,CASSAGTEQYF,TGTGCCAGCAGCGCCGGGACTGAGCAGTACTTC
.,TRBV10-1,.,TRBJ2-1,CASSADRYNEQFF,TGCGCCAGCAGTGCGGACAGATACAATGAGCAGTTCTTC
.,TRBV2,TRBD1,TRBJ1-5,CASSRDRGGNQPQHF,TGTGCCAGCAGTCGGGACAGGGGAGGCAATCAGCCCCAGCATTTT
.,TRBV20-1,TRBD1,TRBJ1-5,CSASPGTANQPQHF,TGCAGTGCTAGTCCCGGGACAGCGAATCAGCCCCAGCATTTT
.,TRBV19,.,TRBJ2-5,CATRGSAETQYF,TGTGCCACCCGGGGGTCCGCCGAGACCCAGTACTTC
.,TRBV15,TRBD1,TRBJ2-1,CATSREGQGRGEQFF,TGTGCCACCAGCAGGGAGGGACAGGGGCGGGGTGAGCAGTTCTTC
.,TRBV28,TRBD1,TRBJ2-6,CASSIPPGQVSGANVLTF,TGTGCCAGCAGTATACCCCCGGGACAGGTTTCCGGGGCCAACGTCCTGACTTTC
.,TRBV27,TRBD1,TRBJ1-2,CASGRQQGYNYGYTF,TGTGCCAGCGGGAGGCAACAGGGGTATAACTATGGCTACACCTTC
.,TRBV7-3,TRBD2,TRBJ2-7,CASSFRGGQVYEQYF,TGTGCCAGCAGCTTTCGGGGGGGCCAGGTCTACGAGCAGTACTTC
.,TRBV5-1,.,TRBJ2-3,CASSDGQTDTQYF,TGCGCCAGCAGCGACGGACAGACAGATACGCAGTATTTT
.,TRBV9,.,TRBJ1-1,CASSVVARTEAFF,TGTGCCAGCAGCGTAGTGGCCAGAACCGAAGCTTTCTTT
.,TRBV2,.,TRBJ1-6,CASREGTERNSPLHF,TGTGCCAGCAGGGAGGGGACGGAGAGGAATTCACCCCTCCACTTT
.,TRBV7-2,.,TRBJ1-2,CASSFGQPRGYTF,TGTGCCAGCAGTTTTGGACAGCCTCGGGGCTACACCTTC
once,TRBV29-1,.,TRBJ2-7,CSVAGDSYEQYF,TGCAGCGTTGCCGGGGATTCCTACGAGCAGTACTTC
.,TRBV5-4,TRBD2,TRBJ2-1,CASSLGGLAGNNEQFF,TGTGCCAGCAGCTTGGGAGGACTAGCGGGGAACAATGAGCAGTTCTTC
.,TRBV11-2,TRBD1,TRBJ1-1,CASRLGTGGTEAFF,TGTGCCAGCAGACTCGGGACAGGGGGCACTGAAGCTTTCTTT
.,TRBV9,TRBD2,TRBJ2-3,CASRGGQRTSGGSTDTQYF,TGTGCCAGCAGGGGAGGTCAGAGGACTAGCGGGGGAAGCACAGATACGCAGTATTTT
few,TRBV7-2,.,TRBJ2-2,CASSLLPGHLSGELFF,TGTGCCAGCAGCTTATTGCCGGGACATCTATCCGGGGAGCTGTTTTTT
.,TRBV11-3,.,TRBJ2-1,CASSVTSTSEQFF,TGTGCCAGCAGCGTCACCTCCACTAGCGAGCAGTTCTTC
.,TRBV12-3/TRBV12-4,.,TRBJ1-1,CASSPRRNTEAFF,TGTGCCAGCAGTCCCCGGAGGAACACTGAAGCTTTCTTT
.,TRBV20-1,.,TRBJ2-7,CSASSLNYEQYF,TGCAGTGCTAGTTCGCTAAACTACGAGCAGTACTTC
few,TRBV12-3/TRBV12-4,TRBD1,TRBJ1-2,CASRSGGALGYTF,TGTGCCAGCAGGTCAGGGGGCGCTTTGGGCTACACCTTC
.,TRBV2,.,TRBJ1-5,CATRTTGNQPQHF,TGTGCCACAAGAACAACGGGAAATCAGCCCCAGCATTTT
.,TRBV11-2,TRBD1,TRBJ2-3,CASSLPLHDRGTQYF,TGTGCCAGCAGCTTACCTCTCCATGACAGGGGAACGCAGTATTTT
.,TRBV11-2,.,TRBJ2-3,CASSLDLTDTQYF,TGTGCCAGCAGCTTAGACCTCACAGATACGCAGTATTTT
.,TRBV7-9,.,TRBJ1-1,CASSFIQGIGNTEAFF,TGTGCCAGCAGCTTTATCCAGGGGATCGGGAACACTGAAGCTTTCTTT
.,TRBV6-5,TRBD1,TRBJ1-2,CASSYNRGSGGYTF,TGTGCCAGCAGTTACAACAGGGGATCTGGTGGCTACACCTTC